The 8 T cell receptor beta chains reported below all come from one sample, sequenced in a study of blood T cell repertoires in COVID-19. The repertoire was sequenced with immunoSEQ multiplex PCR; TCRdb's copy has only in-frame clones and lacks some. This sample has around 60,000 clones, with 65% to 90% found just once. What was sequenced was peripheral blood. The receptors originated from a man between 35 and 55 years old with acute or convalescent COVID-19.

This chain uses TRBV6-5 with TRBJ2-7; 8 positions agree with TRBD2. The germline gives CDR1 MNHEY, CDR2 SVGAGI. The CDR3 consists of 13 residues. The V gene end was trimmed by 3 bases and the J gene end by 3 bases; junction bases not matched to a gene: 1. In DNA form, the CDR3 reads TGTGCCAGCAGTTATCGGGGGGGCTACGAGCAGTACTTC. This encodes CASSYRGGYEQYF.

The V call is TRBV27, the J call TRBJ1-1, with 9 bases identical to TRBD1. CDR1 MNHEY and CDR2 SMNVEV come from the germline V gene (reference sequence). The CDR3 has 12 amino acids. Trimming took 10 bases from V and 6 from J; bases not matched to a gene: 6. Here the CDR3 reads CATKTGGAEAFF. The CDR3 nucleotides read TGTGCCACCAAGACAGGGGGGGCTGAAGCTTTCTTT.

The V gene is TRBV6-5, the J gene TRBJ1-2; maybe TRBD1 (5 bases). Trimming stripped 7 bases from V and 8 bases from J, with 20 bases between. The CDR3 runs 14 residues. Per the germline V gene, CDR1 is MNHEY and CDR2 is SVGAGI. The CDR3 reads CASIPGRGRGGYTF. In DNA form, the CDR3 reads TGTGCCAGCATCCCAGGGAGGGGACGAGGCGGCTACACCTTC.

This chain's CDR3 is CAAQQGGGEKLFF. Written as DNA, the CDR3 is TGTGCCGCGCAACAGGGGGGTGGGGAAAAACTGTTTTTT. The chain has TRBV6-5 and TRBJ1-4, with TRBD1 matching over 8 bases. J lost 8 bases, V lost 11 bases, and 10 bases had no gene match. Germline V CDR1 and CDR2: MNHEY, SVGAGI. This CDR3 region has 13 residues.

The CDR3 spells CASSETGKLFF. In DNA form, the CDR3 reads TGTGCCAGCAGTGAAACCGGAAAACTGTTTTTT. The genes are TRBV6-1 and TRBJ1-4; no reliable D call. The CDR3 is 11 amino acids. V was shortened by 2 bases and J by 10 bases, with 5 bases between the two germline ends. Germline lookup yields CDR1 MNHNS and CDR2 SASEGT.

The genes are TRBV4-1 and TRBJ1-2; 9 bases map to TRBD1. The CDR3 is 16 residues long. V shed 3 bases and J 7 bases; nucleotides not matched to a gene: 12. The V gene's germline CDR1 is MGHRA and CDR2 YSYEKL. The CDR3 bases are TGCGCCAGCAGCCAGCCCCAGAGGGACAGGGACTCTGGCTACACCTTC. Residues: CASSQPQRDRDSGYTF.

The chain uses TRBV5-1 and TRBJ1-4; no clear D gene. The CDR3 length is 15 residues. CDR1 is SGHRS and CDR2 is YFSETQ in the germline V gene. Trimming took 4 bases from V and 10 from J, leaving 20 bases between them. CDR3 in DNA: TGCGCCAGCAGCCCGGACGGGGTCGTCGTAGGAAAACTGTTTTTT. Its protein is CASSPDGVVVGKLFF.

CDR3 sequence (DNA): TGCAGCGCTACGTTCCGGGACAGTTTAGGGGAGCTGTTTTTT. It codes for CSATFRDSLGELFF. V and J are TRBV29-1 and TRBJ2-2; 7 bases map to TRBD1. Germline-derived CDR1 and CDR2 are SQVTM and ANQGSEA. V shed 7 bases and J 8 bases; nucleotides not matched to a gene: 13. This CDR3 has 14 residues.